The T cell receptor (beta chain) under discussion was sequenced for a study of T cells in Graves' hyperthyroidism and ophthalmopathy. In the study overall: Blood from the periphery was taken at initial diagnosis, before any treatment. Study observations and caveats: In the analysis, a 13 V-J model separated ophthalmopathy from stable hyperthyroidism.

Exclusion followed for patients with uncontrolled infection, other autoimmune disease, pregnancy or lactation. Clinical symptoms, serum thyroxine and TRAb, thyroid ultrasound and orbital computed tomography together formed the diagnostic basis. This clonotype was observed a handful of times. The antigen is unknown. V was pared by 3 bases and J by 7 bases, with 10 bases between. The CDR3 sequence is 13 residues long. Germline V lookup: CDR1 SGHAT, CDR2 FQNNGV. There were TCR beta CDR3 regions amplified from RNA transcripts. During a first-round RT-PCR of the TCR CDR3, the HTBI primer set was used. In TCRdb, the multiplex PCR reads were re-called with MiXCR into one record per CDR3 protein. Here the sample spans some 500,000 distinct CDR3 sequences, about 16% being singletons.

This receptor was obtained from a young woman with Graves' ophthalmopathy. The sequenced sample consisted of blood. This chain links TRBV11-2 with TRBJ2-1, with D hard to call. In nucleotides, the CDR3 is TGTGCCAGCAGCTTCCTTCGTGGGAATGAGCAGTTCTTC. Its protein is CASSFLRGNEQFF.